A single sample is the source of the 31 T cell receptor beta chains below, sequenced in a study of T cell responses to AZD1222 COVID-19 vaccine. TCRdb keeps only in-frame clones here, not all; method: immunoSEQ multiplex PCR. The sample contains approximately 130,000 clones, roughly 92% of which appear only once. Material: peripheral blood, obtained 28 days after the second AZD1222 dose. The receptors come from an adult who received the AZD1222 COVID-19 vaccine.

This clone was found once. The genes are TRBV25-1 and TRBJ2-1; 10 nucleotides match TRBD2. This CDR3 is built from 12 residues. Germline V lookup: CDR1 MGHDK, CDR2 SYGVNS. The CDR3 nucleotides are TGTGCTGGACTAGCGGCCTACAATGAGCAGTTCTTC. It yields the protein CAGLAAYNEQFF.

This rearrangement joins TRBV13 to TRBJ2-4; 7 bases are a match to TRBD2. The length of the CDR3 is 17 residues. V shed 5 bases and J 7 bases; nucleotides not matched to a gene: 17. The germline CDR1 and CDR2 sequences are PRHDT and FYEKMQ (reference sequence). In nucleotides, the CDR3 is TGTGCCAGCAGCCCCCGGTATGAGAGCGGGATAAGGAACATTCAGTACTTC. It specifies CASSPRYESGIRNIQYF.

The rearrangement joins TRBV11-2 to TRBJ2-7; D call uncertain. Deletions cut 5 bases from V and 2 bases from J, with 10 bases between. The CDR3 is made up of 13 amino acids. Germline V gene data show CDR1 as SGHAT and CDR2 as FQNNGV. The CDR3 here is CASSPPVPYEQYF. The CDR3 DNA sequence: TGTGCCAGCAGCCCCCCGGTTCCCTACGAGCAGTACTTC.

The CDR3 is CASSLTTRGELFF. CDR3 nucleotide sequence: TGTGCCAGCAGCCTAACGACGCGGGGGGAGCTGTTTTTT. This sequence joins TRBV11-3 and TRBJ2-2, with D unresolved. The V gene's germline CDR1 is SGHNT and CDR2 YENEEA. CDR3 length: 13 residues. V lost 5 bases, J lost 8 bases, and 12 bases lay in between.

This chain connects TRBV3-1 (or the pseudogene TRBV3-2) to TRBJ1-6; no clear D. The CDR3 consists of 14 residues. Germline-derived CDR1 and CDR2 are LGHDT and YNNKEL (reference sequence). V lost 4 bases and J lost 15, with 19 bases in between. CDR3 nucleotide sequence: TGTGCCAGCAGCCTTGAATATCGGCAGTCGCTCCTCCACTTT. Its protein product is CASSLEYRQSLLHF.

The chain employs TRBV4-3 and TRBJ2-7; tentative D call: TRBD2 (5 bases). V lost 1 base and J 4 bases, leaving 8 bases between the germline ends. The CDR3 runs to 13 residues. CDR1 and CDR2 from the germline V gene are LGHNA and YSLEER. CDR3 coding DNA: TGCGCCAGCAGCCAAGGGGAGTTTTACGAGCAGTACTTC. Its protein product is CASSQGEFYEQYF.

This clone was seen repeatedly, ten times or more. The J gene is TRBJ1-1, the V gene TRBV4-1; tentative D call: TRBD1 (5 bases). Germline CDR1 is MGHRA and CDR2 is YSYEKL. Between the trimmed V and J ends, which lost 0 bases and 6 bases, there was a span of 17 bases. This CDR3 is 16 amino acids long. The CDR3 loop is CASSQEERGVKAEAFF. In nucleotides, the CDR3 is TGCGCCAGCAGCCAAGAGGAGAGGGGAGTGAAAGCTGAAGCTTTCTTT.

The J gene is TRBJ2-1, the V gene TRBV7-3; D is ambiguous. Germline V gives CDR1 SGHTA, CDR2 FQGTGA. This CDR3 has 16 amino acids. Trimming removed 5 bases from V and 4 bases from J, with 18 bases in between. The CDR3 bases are TGTGCCAGCAGCCTCGTGAGGCAGGCGATATACAATGAGCAGTTCTTC. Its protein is CASSLVRQAIYNEQFF.

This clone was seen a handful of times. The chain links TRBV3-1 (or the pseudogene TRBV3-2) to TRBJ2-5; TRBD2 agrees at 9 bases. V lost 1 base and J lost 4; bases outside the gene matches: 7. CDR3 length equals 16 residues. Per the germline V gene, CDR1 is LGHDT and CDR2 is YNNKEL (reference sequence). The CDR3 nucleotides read TGTGCCAGCAGCCAAGCTAGCGGGGTAGGATCAGAGACCCAGTACTTC. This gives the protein CASSQASGVGSETQYF.

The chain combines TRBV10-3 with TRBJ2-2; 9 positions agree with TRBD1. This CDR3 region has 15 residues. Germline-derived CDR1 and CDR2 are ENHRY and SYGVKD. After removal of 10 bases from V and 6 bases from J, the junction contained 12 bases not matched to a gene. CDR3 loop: CATARDRERSGELFF. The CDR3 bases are TGTGCCACAGCCAGGGACAGGGAAAGGTCCGGGGAGCTGTTTTTT.

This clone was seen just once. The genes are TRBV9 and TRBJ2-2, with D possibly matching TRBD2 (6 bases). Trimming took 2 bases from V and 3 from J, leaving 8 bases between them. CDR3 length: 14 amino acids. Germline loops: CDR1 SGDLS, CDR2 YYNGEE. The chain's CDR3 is CASSVGTYTGELFF. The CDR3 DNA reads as TGTGCCAGCAGCGTCGGGACTTACACCGGGGAGCTGTTTTTT.

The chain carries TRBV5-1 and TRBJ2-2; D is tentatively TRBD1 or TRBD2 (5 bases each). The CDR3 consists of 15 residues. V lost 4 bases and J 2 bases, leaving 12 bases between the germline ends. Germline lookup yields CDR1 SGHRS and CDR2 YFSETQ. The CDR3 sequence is CASSPEGPNTGELFF. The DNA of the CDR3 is TGCGCCAGCAGCCCCGAGGGACCTAACACCGGGGAGCTGTTTTTT.

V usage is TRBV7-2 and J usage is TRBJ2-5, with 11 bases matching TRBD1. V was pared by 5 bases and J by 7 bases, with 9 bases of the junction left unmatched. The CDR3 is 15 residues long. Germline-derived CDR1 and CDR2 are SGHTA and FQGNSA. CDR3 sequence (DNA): TGTGCCAGCAGCATCGGACAGGGGGCTCAGGGGACCCAGTACTTC. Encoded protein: CASSIGQGAQGTQYF.

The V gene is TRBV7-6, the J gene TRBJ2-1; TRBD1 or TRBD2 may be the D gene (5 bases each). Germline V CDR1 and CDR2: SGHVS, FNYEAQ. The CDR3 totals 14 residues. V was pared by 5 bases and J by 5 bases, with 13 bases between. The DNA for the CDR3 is TGTGCCAGCAGCCTCCGGGACGACAACAATGAGCAGTTCTTC. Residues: CASSLRDDNNEQFF.

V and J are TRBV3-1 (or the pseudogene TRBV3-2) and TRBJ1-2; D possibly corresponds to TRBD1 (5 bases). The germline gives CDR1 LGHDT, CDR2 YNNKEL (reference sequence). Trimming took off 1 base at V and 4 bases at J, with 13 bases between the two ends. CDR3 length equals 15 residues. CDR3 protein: CASSQGPGGGYGYTF. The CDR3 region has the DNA TGTGCCAGCAGCCAAGGTCCGGGGGGAGGCTATGGCTACACCTTC.

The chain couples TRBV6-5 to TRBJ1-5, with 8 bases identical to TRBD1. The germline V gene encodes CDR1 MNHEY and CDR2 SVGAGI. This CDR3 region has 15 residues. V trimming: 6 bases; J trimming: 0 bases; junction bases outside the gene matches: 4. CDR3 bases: TGTGCCAGCAGACGGACAGGGTCTAGCAATCAGCCCCAGCATTTT. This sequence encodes CASRRTGSSNQPQHF.

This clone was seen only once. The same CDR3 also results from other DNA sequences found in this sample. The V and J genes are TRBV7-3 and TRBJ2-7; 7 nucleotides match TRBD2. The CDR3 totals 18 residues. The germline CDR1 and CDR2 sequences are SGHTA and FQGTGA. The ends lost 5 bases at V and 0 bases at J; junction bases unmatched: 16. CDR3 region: CASSLERREGPSSYEQYF. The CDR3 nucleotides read TGTGCCAGCAGCCTAGAAAGGAGGGAGGGCCCGAGCTCCTACGAGCAGTACTTC.

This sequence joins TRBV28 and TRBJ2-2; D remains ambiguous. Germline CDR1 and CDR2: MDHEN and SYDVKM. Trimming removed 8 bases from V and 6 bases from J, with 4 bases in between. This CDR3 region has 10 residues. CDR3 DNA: TGTGCCAGCCTGTCCGGGGAGCTGTTTTTT. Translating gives CASLSGELFF.

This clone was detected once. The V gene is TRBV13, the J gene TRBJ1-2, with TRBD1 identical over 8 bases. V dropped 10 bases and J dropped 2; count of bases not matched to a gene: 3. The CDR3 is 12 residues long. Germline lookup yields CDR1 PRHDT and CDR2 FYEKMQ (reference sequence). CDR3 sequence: CATGTGNYGYTF. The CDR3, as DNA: TGTGCCACCGGGACAGGCAACTATGGCTACACCTTC.

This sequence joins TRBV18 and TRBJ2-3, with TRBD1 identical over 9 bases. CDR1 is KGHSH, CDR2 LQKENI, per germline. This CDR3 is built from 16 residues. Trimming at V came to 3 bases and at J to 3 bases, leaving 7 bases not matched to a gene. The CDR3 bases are TGTGCCAGCTCACCGCCGGACAGGGGTATAACAGATACGCAGTATTTT. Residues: CASSPPDRGITDTQYF.

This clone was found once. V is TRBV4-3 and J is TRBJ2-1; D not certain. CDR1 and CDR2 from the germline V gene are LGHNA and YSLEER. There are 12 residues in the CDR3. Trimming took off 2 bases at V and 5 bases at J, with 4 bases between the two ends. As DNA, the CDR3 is TGCGCCAGCAGCCAACACAACAATGAGCAGTTCTTC. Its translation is CASSQHNNEQFF.

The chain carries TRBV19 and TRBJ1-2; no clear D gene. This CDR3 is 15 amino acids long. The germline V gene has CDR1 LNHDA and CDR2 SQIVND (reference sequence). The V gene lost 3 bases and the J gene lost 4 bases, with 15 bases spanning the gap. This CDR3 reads CASSIDNRGSYGYTF. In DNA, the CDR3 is TGTGCCAGTAGTATTGACAATAGAGGTTCCTATGGCTACACCTTC.

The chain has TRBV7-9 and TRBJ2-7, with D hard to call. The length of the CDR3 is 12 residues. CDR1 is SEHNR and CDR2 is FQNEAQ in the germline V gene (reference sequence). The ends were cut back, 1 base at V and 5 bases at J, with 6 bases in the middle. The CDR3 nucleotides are TGTGCCAGCAGCTTAGTGTCCGACGAGCAGTACTTC. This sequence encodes CASSLVSDEQYF.

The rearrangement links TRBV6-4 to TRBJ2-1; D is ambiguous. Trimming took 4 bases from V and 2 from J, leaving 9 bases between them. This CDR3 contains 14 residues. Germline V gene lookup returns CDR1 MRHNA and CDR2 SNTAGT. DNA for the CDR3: TGTGCCAGCAGTGCCTCGACTGCCTACAATGAGCAGTTCTTC. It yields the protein CASSASTAYNEQFF.

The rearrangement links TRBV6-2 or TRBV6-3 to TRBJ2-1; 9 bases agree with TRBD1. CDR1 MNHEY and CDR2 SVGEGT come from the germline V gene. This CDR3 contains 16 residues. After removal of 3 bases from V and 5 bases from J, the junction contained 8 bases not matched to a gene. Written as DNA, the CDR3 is TGTGCCAGCAGTTATCCTGGGACAGGGAGGGACAATGAGCAGTTCTTC. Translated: CASSYPGTGRDNEQFF.

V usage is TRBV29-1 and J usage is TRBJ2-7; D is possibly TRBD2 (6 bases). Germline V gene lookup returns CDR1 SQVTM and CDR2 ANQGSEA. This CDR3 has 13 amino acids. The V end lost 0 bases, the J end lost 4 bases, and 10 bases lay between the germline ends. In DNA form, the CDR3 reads TGCAGCGTTGAAGATCACGGAGGGTACGAGCAGTACTTC. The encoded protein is CSVEDHGGYEQYF.

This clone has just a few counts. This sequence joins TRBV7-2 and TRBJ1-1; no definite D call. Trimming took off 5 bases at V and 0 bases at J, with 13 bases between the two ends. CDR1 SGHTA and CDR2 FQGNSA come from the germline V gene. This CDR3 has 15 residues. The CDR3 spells CASSPRVGVNTEAFF. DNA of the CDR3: TGTGCCAGCAGCCCCCGGGTGGGCGTGAACACTGAAGCTTTCTTT. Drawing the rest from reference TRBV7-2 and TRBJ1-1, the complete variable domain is GAGVSQSPSNKVTEKGKDVELRCDPISGHTALYWYRQSLGQGLEFLIYFQGNSAPDKSGLPSDRFSAERTGGSVSTLTIQRTQQEDSAVYLCASSPRVGVNTEAFFGQGTRLTVV.

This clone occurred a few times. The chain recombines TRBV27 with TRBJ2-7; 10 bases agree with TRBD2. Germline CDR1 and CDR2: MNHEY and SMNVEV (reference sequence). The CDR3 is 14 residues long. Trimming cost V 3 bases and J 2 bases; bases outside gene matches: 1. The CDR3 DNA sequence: TGTGCCAGCAGTTTCCTAGCGGGAGCCTACGAGCAGTACTTC. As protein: CASSFLAGAYEQYF.

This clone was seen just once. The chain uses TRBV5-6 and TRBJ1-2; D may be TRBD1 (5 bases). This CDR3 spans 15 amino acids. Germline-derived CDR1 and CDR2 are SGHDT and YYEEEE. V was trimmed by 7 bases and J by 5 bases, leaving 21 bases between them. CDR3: CASLLRDPVVYGYTF. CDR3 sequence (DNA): TGTGCCAGCTTACTTCGGGACCCCGTAGTTTATGGCTACACCTTC.

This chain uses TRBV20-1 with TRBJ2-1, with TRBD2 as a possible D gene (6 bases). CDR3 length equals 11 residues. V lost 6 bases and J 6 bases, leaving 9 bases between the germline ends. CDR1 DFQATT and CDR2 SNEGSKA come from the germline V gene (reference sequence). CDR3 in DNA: TGCAGTGCCACGACTAGCAATGAGCAGTTCTTC. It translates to CSATTSNEQFF.

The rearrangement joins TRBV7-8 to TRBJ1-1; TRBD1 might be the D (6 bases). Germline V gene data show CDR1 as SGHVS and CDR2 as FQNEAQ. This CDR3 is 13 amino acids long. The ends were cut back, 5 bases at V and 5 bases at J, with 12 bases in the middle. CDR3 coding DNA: TGTGCCAGCAGCCGCACAGGGAGAACTGAAGCTTTCTTT. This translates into CASSRTGRTEAFF. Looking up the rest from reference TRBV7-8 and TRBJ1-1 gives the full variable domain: GAGVSQSPRYKVAKRGQDVALRCDPISGHVSLFWYQQALGQGPEFLTYFQNEAQLDKSGLPSDRFFAERPEGSVSTLKIQRTQQEDSAVYLCASSRTGRTEAFFGQGTRLTVV.